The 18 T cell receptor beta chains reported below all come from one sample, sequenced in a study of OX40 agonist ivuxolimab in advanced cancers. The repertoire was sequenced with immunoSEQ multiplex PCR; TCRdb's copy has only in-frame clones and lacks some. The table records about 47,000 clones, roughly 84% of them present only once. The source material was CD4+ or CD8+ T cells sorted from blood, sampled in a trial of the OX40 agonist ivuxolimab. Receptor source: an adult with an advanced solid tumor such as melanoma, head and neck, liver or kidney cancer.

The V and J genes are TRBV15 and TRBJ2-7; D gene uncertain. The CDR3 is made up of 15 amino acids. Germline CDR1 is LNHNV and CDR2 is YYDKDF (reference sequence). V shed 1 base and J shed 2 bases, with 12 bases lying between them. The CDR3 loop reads CATSRARGVTYEQYF. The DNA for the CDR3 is TGTGCCACCAGCAGAGCACGAGGAGTCACCTACGAGCAGTACTTC.

The CDR3 sequence is CAWGTGGRFQQYF. The CDR3 nucleotides are TGTGCCTGGGGGACAGGGGGCCGATTCCAACAGTACTTC. The chain has TRBV30 and TRBJ2-5; TRBD1 aligns across 12 bases. The CDR3 has 13 amino acids. Unmatched junction bases numbered 9, after V lost 5 bases and J lost 11 bases. Germline V lookup: CDR1 GTSNPN, CDR2 SVGIG (reference sequence).

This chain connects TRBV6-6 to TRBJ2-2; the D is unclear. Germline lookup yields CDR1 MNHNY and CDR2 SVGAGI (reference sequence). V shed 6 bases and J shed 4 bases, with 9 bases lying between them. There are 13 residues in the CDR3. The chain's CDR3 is CASSQLSTGELFF. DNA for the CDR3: TGTGCCAGCAGCCAGCTCAGCACCGGGGAGCTGTTTTTT.

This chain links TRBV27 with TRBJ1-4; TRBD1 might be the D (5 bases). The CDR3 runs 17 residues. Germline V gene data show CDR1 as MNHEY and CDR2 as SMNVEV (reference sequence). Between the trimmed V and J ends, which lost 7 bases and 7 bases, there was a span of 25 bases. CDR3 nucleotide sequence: TGTGCCAGCACTCCTTTGGGGGGTCGGAGTAGTATTGAAAAACTGTTTTTT. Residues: CASTPLGGRSSIEKLFF.

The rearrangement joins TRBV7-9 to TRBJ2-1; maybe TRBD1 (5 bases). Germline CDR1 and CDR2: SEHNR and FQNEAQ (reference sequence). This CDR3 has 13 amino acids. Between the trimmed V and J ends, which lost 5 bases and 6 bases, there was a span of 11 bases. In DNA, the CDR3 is TGTGCCAGCAGCCCCCCAAGGGGCAATGAGCAGTTCTTC. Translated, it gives CASSPPRGNEQFF. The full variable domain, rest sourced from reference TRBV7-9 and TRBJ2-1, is DTGVSQNPRHKITKRGQNVTFRCDPISEHNRLYWYRQTLGQGPEFLTYFQNEAQLEKSRLLSDRFSAERPKGSFSTLEIQRTEQGDSAMYLCASSPPRGNEQFFGPGTRLTVL.

DNA of the CDR3: TGTGCCAGCAGCTTCGAACAGGTGATGAGCACCGGGGAGCTGTTTTTT. Translating it yields CASSFEQVMSTGELFF. This chain connects TRBV7-9 to TRBJ2-2; D is possibly TRBD1 (5 bases). The CDR3 extends over 16 amino acids. Germline assignment: CDR1 SEHNR and CDR2 FQNEAQ (reference sequence). V was trimmed by 3 bases and J by 4 bases, leaving 15 bases between them.

The CDR3 is CASSYLAGVDTQYF. CDR3 DNA sequence: TGTGCCAGCAGTTACCTAGCGGGAGTAGATACGCAGTATTTT. The chain employs TRBV27 and TRBJ2-3; 10 bases fit TRBD2. This CDR3 has 14 amino acids. Germline V lookup: CDR1 MNHEY, CDR2 SMNVEV (reference sequence). Germline trimming cut 4 bases from V and 5 bases from J; bases unmatched to any gene: 3.

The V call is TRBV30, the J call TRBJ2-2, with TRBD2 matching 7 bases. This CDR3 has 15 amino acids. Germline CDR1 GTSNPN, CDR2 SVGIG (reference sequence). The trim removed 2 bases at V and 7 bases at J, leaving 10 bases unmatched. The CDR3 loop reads CAWSTGLVSFGELFF. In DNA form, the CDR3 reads TGTGCCTGGAGTACCGGACTAGTATCTTTCGGGGAGCTGTTTTTT.

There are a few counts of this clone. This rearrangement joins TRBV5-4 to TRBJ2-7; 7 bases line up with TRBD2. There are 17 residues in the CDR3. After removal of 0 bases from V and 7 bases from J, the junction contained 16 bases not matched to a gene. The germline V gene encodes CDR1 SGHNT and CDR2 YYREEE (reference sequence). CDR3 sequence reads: CASSLGPLAGYAGEQYF. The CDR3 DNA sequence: TGTGCCAGCAGCTTGGGTCCCTTAGCGGGTTATGCAGGGGAGCAGTACTTC. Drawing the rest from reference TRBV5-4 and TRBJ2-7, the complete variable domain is ETGVTQSPTHLIKTRGQQVTLRCSSQSGHNTVSWYQQALGQGPQFIFQYYREEENGRGNFPPRFSGLQFPNYSSELNVNALELDDSALYLCASSLGPLAGYAGEQYFGPGTRLTVT.

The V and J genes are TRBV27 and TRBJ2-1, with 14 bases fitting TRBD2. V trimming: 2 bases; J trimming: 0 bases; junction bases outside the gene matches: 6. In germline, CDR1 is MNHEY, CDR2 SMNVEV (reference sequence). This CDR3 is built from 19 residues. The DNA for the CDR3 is TGTGCCAGCAGTTTAAGTTCCGGGACTAGCGGGAGCTCCTACAATGAGCAGTTCTTC. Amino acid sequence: CASSLSSGTSGSSYNEQFF.

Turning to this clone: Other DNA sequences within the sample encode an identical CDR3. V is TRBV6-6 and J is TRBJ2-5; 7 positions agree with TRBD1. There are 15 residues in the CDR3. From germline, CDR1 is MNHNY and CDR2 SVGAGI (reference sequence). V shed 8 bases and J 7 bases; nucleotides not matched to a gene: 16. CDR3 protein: CASLGWTGREGTQYF. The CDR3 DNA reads TGTGCCAGCCTTGGATGGACAGGTCGAGAGGGGACCCAGTACTTC.

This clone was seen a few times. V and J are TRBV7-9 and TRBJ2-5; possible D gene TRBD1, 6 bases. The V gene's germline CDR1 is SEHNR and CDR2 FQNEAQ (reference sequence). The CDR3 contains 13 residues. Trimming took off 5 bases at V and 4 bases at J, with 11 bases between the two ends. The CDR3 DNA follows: TGTGCCAGCAGCGAACAGGGCGCAGAGACCCAGTACTTC. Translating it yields CASSEQGAETQYF.

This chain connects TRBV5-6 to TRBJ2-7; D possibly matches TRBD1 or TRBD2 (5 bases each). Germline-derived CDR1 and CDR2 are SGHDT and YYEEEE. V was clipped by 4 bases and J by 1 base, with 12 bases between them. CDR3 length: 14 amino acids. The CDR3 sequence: CASSGTATSYEQYF. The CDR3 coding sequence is TGTGCCAGCAGCGGGACGGCAACTTCCTACGAGCAGTACTTC.

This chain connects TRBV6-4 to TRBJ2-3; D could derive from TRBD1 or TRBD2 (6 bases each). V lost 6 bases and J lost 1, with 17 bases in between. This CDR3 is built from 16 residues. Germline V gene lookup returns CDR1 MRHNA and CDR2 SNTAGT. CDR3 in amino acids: CASRPRGVRRTDTQYF. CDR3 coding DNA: TGTGCCAGCAGACCTAGGGGGGTCCGTCGCACAGATACGCAGTATTTT.

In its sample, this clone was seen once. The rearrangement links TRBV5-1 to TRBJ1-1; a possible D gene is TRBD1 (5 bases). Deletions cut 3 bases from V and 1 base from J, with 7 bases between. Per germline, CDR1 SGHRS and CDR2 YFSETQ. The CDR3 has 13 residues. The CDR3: CASSWRGNTEAFF. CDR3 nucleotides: TGCGCCAGCAGCTGGAGGGGGAACACTGAAGCTTTCTTT. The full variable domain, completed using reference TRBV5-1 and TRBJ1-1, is KAGVTQTPRYLIKTRGQQVTLSCSPISGHRSVSWYQQTPGQGLQFLFEYFSETQRNKGNFPGRFSGRQFSNSRSEMNVSTLELGDSALYLCASSWRGNTEAFFGQGTRLTVV.

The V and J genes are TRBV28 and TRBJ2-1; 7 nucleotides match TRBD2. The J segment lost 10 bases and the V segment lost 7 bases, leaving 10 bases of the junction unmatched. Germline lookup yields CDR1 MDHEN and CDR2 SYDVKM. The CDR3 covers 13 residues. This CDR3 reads CASTIYKAGEQFF. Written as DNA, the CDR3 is TGTGCCAGCACCATATATAAAGCGGGGGAGCAGTTCTTC.

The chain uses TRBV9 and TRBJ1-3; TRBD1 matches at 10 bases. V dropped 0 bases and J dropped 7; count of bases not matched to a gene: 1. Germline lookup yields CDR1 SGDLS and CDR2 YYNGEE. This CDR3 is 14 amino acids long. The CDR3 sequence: CASSVGQGANTIYF. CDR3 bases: TGTGCCAGCAGCGTAGGACAGGGGGCGAACACCATATATTTT.

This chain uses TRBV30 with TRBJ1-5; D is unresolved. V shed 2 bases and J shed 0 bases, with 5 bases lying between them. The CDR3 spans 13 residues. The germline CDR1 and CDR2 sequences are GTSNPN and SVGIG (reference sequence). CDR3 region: CAWSNFSNQPQHF. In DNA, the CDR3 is TGTGCCTGGAGTAACTTTAGCAATCAGCCCCAGCATTTT.